One T cell receptor beta chain is described in this entry. What it binds is not known. The authors made the TRB cDNA libraries by 5' RACE using UMI labels. TCRdb reprocessed the 5' RACE reads and reports one entry per CDR3 protein, with no DNA. The sample table sets out approximately 140,000 distinct CDR3 sequences. This record belongs to a study of CXCR3-negative and CXCR3-positive naive CD8 T cells. Notes on the study in general: Hydrophobicity of TRB CDR3s was greater in CXCR3-positive naive cells than in CXCR3-negative naive cells. Comparably high diversity marked both naive subsets, whereas memory CD8+ cells had much lower diversity.

Germline-derived CDR1 and CDR2 are MDHEN and SYDVKM. The CDR3 contains 13 residues. The sequence came from a human donor in good health. Some clones in this sample may be carry-over from other donors' samples. Material: naive CXCR3+ CD8+ T cells from blood. Subset of the sample: CD45RO-CCR7+CD27+CD95- naive CD8+ T cells expressing CXCR3 (TNR3+). This chain joins TRBV28 and TRBJ2-1; TCRdb picks TRBD1, but there is no DNA to check that call. The CDR3 loop reads CASTGASYNEQFF.